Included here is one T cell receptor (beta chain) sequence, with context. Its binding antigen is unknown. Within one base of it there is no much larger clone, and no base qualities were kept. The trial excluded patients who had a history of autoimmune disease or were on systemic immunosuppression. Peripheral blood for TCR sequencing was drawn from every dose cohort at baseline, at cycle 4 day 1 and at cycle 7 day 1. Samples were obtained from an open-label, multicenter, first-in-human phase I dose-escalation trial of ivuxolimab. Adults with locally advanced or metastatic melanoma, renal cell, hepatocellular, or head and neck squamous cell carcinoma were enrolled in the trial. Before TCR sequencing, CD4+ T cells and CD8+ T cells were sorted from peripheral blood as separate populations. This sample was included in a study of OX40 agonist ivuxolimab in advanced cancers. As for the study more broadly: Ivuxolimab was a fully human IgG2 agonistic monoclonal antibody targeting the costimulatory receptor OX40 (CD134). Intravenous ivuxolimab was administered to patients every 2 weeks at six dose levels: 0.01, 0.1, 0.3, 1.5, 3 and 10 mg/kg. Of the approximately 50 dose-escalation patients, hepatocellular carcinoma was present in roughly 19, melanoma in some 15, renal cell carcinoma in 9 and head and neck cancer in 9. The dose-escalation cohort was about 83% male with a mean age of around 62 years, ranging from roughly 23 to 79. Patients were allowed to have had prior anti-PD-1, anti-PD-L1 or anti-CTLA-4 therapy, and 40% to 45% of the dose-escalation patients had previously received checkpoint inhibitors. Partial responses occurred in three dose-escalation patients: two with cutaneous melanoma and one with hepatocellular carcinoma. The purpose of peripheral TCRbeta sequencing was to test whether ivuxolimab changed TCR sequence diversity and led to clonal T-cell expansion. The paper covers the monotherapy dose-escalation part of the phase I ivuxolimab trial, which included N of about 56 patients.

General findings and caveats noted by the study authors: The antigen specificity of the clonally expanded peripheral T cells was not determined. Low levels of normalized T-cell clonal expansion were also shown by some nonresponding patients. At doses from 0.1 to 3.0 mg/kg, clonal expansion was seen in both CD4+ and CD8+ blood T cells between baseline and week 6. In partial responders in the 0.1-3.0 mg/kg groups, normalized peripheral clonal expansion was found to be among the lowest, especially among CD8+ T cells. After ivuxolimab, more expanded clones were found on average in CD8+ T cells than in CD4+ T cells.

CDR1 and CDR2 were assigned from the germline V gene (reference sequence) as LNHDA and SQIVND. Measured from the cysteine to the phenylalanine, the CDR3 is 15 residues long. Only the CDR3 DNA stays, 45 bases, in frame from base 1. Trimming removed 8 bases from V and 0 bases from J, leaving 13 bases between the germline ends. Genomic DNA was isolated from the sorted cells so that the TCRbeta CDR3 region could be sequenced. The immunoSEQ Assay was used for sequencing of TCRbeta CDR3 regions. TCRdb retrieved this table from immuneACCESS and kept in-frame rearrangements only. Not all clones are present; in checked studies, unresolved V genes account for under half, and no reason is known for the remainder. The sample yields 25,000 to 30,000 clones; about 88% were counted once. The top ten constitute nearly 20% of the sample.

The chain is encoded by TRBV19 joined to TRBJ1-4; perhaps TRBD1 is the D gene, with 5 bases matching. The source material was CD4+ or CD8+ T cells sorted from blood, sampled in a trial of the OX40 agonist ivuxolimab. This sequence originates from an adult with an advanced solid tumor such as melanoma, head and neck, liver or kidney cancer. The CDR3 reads CASRSGGATNEKLFF. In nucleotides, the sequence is TGTGCCAGTCGATCGGGGGGAGCAACTAATGAAAAACTGTTTTTT.